The present TCR beta chain was sequenced within a study of response to subunit inactivated influenza vaccine. TCRdb analysed the RT-PCR reads with MiXCR anew, one entry per CDR3 protein. Of roughly 540,000 distinct CDR3 sequences listed, 20% to 25% are singletons. This clonotype came up a few times. V lost 3 bases to trimming and J lost 7 bases; unmatched junction nucleotides: 3. CDR1 and CDR2 from the germline V gene are LNHNV and YYDKDF (reference sequence). This CDR3 is 13 amino acids long. These data also formed part of another study, on T cells expressing NK-cell markers. That paper states: A 5'RACE template switching approach incorporating UMIs was used to make TCR beta cDNA. For several donors, the dominant NKG2C+ clonotypes made up about 1.0-7.5% of their CD8+ T cells. Four donors showed these clonotypes also leading the CD3+CD56-NKG2C+ fraction.

This clonotype was obtained from a man aged 50 or older who received an inactivated influenza vaccine. Sequenced material: CD4+ T cells sorted from PBMCs, taken approximately 13 days after vaccination. This sequence joins TRBV15 and TRBJ1-1; 9 nucleotides line up with TRBD1. The CDR3 sequence: CATSRGQGGEAFF. CDR3 DNA sequence: TGTGCCACCAGCAGGGGACAGGGAGGTGAAGCTTTCTTT.